One T cell receptor beta chain is described in this entry. This specimen comes from a study of cytomegalovirus exposure and HLA in healthy donors. With 2 bases clipped from V and 4 bases from J, the junction kept 13 bases outside the gene matches. This CDR3 comprises 17 residues. CDR1 SGHDT and CDR2 YYEEEE come from the germline V gene. A multiplex PCR was run with 60 Vbeta primers and 13 Jbeta primers. Sequenced by immunoSEQ multiplex PCR; TCRdb stores in-frame clones only, minus some. The sample consists of about 160,000 clones, roughly four fifths of them appearing once. This receptor was identified in a woman aged 40 to 50 in good health and CMV-seronegative. The sequencing input was PBMCs. The chain links TRBV5-6 to TRBJ2-5; TRBD2 matches at 8 bases. CDR3 protein: CASSFRSGGARRETQYF. The CDR3 region has the DNA TGTGCCAGCAGCTTTCGGAGCGGGGGAGCCCGGCGAGAGACCCAGTACTTC.